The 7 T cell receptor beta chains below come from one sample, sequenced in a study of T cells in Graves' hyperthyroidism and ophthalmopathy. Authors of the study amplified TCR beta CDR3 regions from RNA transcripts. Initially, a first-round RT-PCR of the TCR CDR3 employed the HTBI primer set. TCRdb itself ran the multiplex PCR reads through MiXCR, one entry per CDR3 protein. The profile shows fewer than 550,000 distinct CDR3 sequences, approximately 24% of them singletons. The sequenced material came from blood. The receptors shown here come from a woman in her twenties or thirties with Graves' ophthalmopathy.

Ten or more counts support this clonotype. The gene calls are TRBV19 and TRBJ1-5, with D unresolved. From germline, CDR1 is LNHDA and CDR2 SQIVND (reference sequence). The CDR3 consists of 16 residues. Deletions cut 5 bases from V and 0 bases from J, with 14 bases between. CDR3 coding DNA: TGTGCCAGTAGTCGTGATTCGCCCTATAGCAATCAGCCCCAGCATTTT. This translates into CASSRDSPYSNQPQHF.

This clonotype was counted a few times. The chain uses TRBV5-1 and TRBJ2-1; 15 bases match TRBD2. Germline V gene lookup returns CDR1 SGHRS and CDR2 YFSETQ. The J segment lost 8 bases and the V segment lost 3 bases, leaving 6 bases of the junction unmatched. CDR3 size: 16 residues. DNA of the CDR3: TGCGCCAGCAGCTCGGGACTAGCGGGGGGCGTGGATGAGCAGTTCTTC. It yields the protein CASSSGLAGGVDEQFF.

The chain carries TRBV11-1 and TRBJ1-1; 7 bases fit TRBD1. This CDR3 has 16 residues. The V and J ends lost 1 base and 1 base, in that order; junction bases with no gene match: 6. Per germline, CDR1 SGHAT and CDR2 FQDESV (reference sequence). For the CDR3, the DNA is TGTGCCAGCAGCTTAGTAGGGGGCCGGAGGAACACTGAAGCTTTCTTT. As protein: CASSLVGGRRNTEAFF.

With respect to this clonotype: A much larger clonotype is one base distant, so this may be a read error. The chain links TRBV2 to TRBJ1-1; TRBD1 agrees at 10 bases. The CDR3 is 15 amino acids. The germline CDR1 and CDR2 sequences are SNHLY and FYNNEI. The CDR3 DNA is TGTGCCAGCTGTGAAGACAGGGGGCTGAACACTGAAGCTTTCTTT. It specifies CASCEDRGLNTEAFF.

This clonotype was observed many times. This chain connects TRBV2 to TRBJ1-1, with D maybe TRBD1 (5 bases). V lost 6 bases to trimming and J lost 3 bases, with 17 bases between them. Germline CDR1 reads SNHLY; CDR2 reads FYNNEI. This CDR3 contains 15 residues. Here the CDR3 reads CASRSGGGGYTEAFF. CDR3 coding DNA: TGTGCCAGCAGAAGCGGCGGGGGAGGGTACACTGAAGCTTTCTTT.

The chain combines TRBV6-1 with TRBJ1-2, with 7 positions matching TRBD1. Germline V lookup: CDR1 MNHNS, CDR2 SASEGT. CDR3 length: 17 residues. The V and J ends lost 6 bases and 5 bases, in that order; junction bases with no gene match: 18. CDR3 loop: CASRKGAGGGGGYGYTF. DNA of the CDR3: TGTGCCAGCAGAAAAGGGGCCGGCGGAGGGGGCGGGTATGGCTACACCTTC.

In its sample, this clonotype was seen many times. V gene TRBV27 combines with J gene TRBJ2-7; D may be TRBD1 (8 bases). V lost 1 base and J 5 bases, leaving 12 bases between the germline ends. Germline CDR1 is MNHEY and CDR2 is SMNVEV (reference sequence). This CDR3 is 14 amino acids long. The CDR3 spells CASSLYRGGDEQYF. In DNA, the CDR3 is TGTGCCAGCAGTTTATACAGGGGGGGTGACGAGCAGTACTTC.